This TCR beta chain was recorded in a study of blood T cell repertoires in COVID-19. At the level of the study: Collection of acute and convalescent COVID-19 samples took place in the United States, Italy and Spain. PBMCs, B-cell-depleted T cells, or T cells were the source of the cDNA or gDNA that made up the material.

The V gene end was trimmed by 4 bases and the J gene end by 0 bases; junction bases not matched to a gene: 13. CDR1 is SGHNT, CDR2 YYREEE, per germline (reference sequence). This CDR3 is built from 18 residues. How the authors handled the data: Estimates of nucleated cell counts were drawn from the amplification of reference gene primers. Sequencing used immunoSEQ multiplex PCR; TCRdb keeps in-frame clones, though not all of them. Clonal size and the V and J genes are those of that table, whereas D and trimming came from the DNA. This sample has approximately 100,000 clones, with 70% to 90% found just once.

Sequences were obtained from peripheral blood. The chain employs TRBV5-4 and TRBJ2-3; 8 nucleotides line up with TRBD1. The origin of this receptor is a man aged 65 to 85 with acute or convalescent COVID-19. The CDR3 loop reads CASSHPLGTGPSTDTQYF. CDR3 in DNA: TGTGCCAGCAGCCATCCCCTCGGGACAGGTCCTAGCACAGATACGCAGTATTTT.